This T cell receptor beta chain was recovered during a study of blood T cells in healthy people across ages. Study-wide points: Per million T cells, the diversity of TCR beta decreased roughly linearly as age advanced.

Then a second PCR, running roughly 7 to 11 cycles, was carried out with a sample-barcoded 5' primer and a J-beta primer mix. MiXCR, applied by TCRdb to the 5' RACE reads, yields one record per CDR3 protein. The table includes 1 million to 1.2 million distinct CDR3 sequences, 35% to 45% detected once. Donors were healthy Caucasian individuals from Russia aged roughly 6 to 95. Donors each provided about 9.5 milliliters of peripheral blood. Regarding this clonotype: What it binds is unknown. The junction shows a germline mismatch at one end, possibly a read error.

The CDR3 is made up of 13 amino acids. Sequencing input: blood. The TCR sequence derives from a man aged 18 to 30 in good health. The chain recombines TRBV12-3 or TRBV12-4 with TRBJ1-2; D uncertain. The CDR3 nucleotides read TGTGCCCGCAGCCCTGGAGTATCCTATGGCTACACCTTC. This sequence encodes CARSPGVSYGYTF.